This section outlines one T cell receptor (beta chain) sequence together with its context. Its antigen is not known. Trimming stripped 5 bases from V and 5 bases from J, with 21 bases between. Germline V lookup: CDR1 SGHTA, CDR2 FQGNSA. This CDR3 region has 16 residues. TCRdb ran MiXCR on the 5' RACE reads and lists one entry per CDR3 protein. The table shows a few hundred thousand distinct CDR3 sequences, with under 14% occurring only once. This sample was included in a study of T cells after yellow fever vaccination. Study observations and caveats: Though it reached lower strength, the secondary response hit its peak faster, day 5 versus 15.

The sequence derives from a man between 18 and 29 years old who received the YFV17D yellow fever vaccine. This rearrangement joins TRBV7-2 to TRBJ2-5; D might be TRBD2 (6 bases). The material sequenced was PBMCs, taken on the day of the first yellow fever vaccination. The CDR3 DNA reads TGTGCCAGCAGCGATAGCCGGAGGGGCAGGGCGGAGACCCAGTACTTC. It codes for CASSDSRRGRAETQYF.